This paragraph covers one TCR beta chain sequence. Its target is not known. A much larger clone differs by one base, so this may be a read error. This record belongs to a study of T cells after yellow fever vaccination. General study findings and limits: The study re-detected most primary-vaccination clones after the booster (roughly 96% CD4, roughly 85% CD8).

The CDR3 is 13 amino acids. CDR1 and CDR2 from the germline V gene are SGHAT and FQNNGV. The V and J ends lost 5 bases and 9 bases respectively, with 14 bases between them. Template switching by 5'RACE produced TCR cDNA, adding a universal primer site and UMIs. TCRdb called the 5' RACE reads again in MiXCR, with one record for every CDR3 protein. Of tens of thousands of distinct CDR3 sequences detected, approximately 8% appear once; the ten largest clones hold 36%. This chain uses TRBV11-2 with TRBJ2-1; D is uncertain. This TCR came from a man aged 25 to 40 who received the YFV17D yellow fever vaccine. This material consisted of CD8+ T cells sorted from PBMCs, taken 15 days after the yellow fever booster vaccination. CDR3 loop: CASSLNRVVEQFF. The CDR3 coding sequence is TGTGCCAGCAGCCTAAATCGGGTCGTTGAGCAGTTCTTC.